A single TCR beta chain is shown here with its context. The sample belongs to a study of CD8 T cells in Susac syndrome. Random hexamers served to reverse transcribe about 0.45 to 1 ug RNA. TCRdb re-analysed the immunoSEQ multiplex PCR reads in MiXCR, keeping a single row per CDR3 protein. The sample has around 300,000 distinct CDR3 sequences; about 89% are singletons. The V gene lost 0 bases and the J gene lost 3 bases, with 15 bases spanning the gap. The germline V gene encodes CDR1 KGHSH and CDR2 LQKENI. The CDR3 runs to 16 residues. The TCR sequence derives from a human donor with multiple sclerosis. The sequenced sample consisted of CD8+ T cells from PBMCs. The V gene is TRBV18, the J gene TRBJ2-7; either TRBD1 or TRBD2 may fit D (7 bases each). The CDR3 DNA is TGTGCCAGCTCACCACCGGGAGGGGGCCGGCGCTACGAGCAGTACTTC. It is translated as CASSPPGGGRRYEQYF.